These 5 T cell receptor beta chains share one sample of origin, sequenced in a study of T cell changes during pregnancy in multiple sclerosis. Here immunoSEQ multiplex PCR was the method, and the copy in TCRdb shows in-frame clones only, minus some. The data show some 40,000 clones, 91% seen once. The source was CD4+ T cells from peripheral blood mononuclear cells, collected in the third trimester of pregnancy. These receptors were taken from a female donor in good health, enrolled as a control in a pregnancy study.

This rearrangement joins TRBV2 to TRBJ2-1; D is unresolved. The CDR3 runs to 14 residues. The germline V and J ends were trimmed by 7 bases and 15 bases, with 25 bases remaining between them. Per germline, CDR1 SNHLY and CDR2 FYNNEI. DNA for the CDR3: TGTGCCAGCATGGAGTTTGCCTCCTCTCAGTTGGGGTTCTTC. Its translation is CASMEFASSQLGFF.

This clone occurred a few times. V usage is TRBV15 and J usage is TRBJ1-1; 8 bases are shared with TRBD1. This CDR3 contains 16 residues. Germline V gene sequence: CDR1 LNHNV, CDR2 YYDKDF (reference sequence). V gave up 3 bases and J gave up 4 bases; unmatched junction bases: 10. CDR3 sequence reads: CATSSRINRGGTEAFF. CDR3 bases: TGTGCCACCAGCAGCCGAATCAACAGGGGGGGCACTGAAGCTTTCTTT.

This chain links TRBV27 with TRBJ1-6, with 8 bases that match TRBD1. V was pared by 5 bases and J by 7 bases, with 4 bases of the junction left unmatched. The CDR3 is made up of 14 amino acids. Germline V lookup: CDR1 MNHEY, CDR2 SMNVEV (reference sequence). The DNA for the CDR3 is TGTGCCAGCAGTCCGCGACAGGGGAATTCACCCCTCCACTTT. It is translated as CASSPRQGNSPLHF.

This rearrangement joins TRBV28 to TRBJ1-3; a possible D gene is TRBD1 (6 bases). V shed 4 bases and J shed 2 bases, with 15 bases lying between them. The CDR3 is 16 residues long. Germline V lookup: CDR1 MDHEN, CDR2 SYDVKM. The CDR3 sequence: CASSSAGTPTGNTIYF. The DNA of the CDR3 is TGTGCCAGCAGTTCGGCCGGGACACCGACTGGAAACACCATATATTTT.

The CDR3 sequence is CASSQGGQGRETQYF. The CDR3, as DNA: TGCGCCAGCAGCCAAGGGGGACAGGGTAGGGAGACCCAGTACTTC. This chain joins TRBV4-1 and TRBJ2-5; 9 bases align to TRBD1. Germline V CDR1 and CDR2: MGHRA, YSYEKL. After removal of 1 base from V and 5 bases from J, the junction contained 5 bases not matched to a gene. There are 15 residues in the CDR3.